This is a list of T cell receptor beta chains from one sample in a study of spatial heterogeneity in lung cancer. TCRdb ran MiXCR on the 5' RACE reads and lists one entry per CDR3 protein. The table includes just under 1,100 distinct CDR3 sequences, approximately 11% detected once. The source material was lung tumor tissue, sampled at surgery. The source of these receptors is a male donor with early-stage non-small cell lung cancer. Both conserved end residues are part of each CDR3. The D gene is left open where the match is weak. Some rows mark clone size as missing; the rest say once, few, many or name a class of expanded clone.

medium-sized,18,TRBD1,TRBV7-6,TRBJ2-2,TGTGCCAGCAGCCTGGTGGTACCCGGGACAGGGAGTTCCGGGGAGCTGTTTTTT,CASSLVVPGTGSSGELFF
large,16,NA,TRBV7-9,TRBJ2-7,TGTGCCAGCAGCTTATTCCCCTCACGGTCGGGGGACGAGCAGTACTTC,CASSLFPSRSGDEQYF
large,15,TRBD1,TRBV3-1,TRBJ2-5,TGTGCCCCCCGCGACAGGGGGAGGAGGTCAGAGACCCAGTACTTC,CAPRDRGRRSETQYF
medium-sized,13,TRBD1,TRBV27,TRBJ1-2,TGTGCCAGCAGTTCCGACAGGGGTTATGGCTACACCTTC,CASSSDRGYGYTF
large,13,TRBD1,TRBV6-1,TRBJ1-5,TGTGCCAGCTCATCGACAGGGGGTCAGCCCCAGCATTTT,CASSSTGGQPQHF
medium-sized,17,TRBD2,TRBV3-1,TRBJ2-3,TGTGCCAGCAGCCAAGATCACGGACTAGCGGGGACCTCTACGCAGTATTTT,CASSQDHGLAGTSTQYF
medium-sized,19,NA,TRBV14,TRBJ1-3,TGTGCCAGCAGCCAACCGACACCGTTTAGGAGGGGTACTGGAAACACCATATATTTT,CASSQPTPFRRGTGNTIYF
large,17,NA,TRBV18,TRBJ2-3,TGTGCCAGCTCACCTCCAAGACTGGCTGATAGCACAGATACGCAGTATTTT,CASSPPRLADSTDTQYF
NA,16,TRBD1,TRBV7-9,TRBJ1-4,TGTGCCAGCAGCTTTACAGGACAGGGCTCAAATGAAAAACTGTTTTTT,CASSFTGQGSNEKLFF
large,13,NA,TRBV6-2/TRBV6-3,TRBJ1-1,TGTGCCAGCACTGACAGGCTAGGCACTGAAGCTTTCTTT,CASTDRLGTEAFF
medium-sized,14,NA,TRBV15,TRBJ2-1,TGTGCCACCAGCAGAGACAGGGAATACAATGAGCAGTTCTTC,CATSRDREYNEQFF
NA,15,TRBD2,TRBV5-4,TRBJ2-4,TGTGCCAGCAGCCTAGCGGGTAGAGCCAAAAACATTCAGTACTTC,CASSLAGRAKNIQYF
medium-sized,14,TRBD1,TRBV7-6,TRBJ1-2,TGTGCCAGCAGTTACCAACAGGGGCTTGAGGGCTACACCTTC,CASSYQQGLEGYTF
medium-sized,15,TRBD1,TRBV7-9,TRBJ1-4,TGTGCCAGCAGCCTCGTCAGGGGGGCTAATGAAAAACTGTTTTTT,CASSLVRGANEKLFF
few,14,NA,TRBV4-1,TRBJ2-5,TGCGCCAGCAGCCAAGGGCGCTACCAAGAGACCCAGTACTTC,CASSQGRYQETQYF
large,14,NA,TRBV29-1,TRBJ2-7,TGCAGCGTTGAAGAGGGAGACCTGACCTACGAGCAGTACTTC,CSVEEGDLTYEQYF
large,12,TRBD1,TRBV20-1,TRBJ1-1,TGCAGTGCTAGGTCAGGGGGCGCGGGGGCTTTCTTT,CSARSGGAGAFF
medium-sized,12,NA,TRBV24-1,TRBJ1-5,TGTGCCACCAGTGACTTCAATCAGCCCCAGCATTTT,CATSDFNQPQHF
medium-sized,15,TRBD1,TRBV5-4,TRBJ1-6,TGTGCCAGCAGCTGGGAGACAGGGGATTATTCACCCCTCCACTTT,CASSWETGDYSPLHF
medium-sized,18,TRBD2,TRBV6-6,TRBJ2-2,TGTGCCAGCAGTACCGGCGGCTCCGGGACTATGAACACCGGGGAGCTGTTTTTT,CASSTGGSGTMNTGELFF
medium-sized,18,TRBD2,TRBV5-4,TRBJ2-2,TGTGCCAGCAGCTTGGTGGCTAGCGGGGGCCGTGGCACCGGGGAGCTGTTTTTT,CASSLVASGGRGTGELFF
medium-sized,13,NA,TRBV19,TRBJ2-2,TGTGCCAGTAGCCGACAGGACTCCGGGGAGCTGTTTTTT,CASSRQDSGELFF
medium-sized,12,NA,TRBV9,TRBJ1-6,TGTGCCAGCAGTACGAGGAATTCACCCCTCCACTTT,CASSTRNSPLHF
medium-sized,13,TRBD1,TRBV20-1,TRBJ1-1,TGCAGTGCTAGAGCTGTCCAGGGGGCCACAATGAGCTTT,CSARAVQGATMSF
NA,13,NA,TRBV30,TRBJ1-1,TGTGCCTGGAGTGTACGGGAGAACACTGAAGCTTTCTTT,CAWSVRENTEAFF
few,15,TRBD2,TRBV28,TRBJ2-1,TGTGCCAGCAGCCCACTAGCGGGGGTCTACAATGAGCAGTTCTTC,CASSPLAGVYNEQFF
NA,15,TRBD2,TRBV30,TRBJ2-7,TGTGCCTGCAAACGAGCGGGGAACACCCCCTACGAGCAGTACTTC,CACKRAGNTPYEQYF
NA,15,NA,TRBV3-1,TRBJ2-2,TGTGCCAGCAGCCAAGGGACGGTGATAACCGGGGAGCTGTTTTTT,CASSQGTVITGELFF
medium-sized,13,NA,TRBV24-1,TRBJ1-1,TGTGCCACCACAGGGGCCGAGAACACTGAAGCTTTCTTT,CATTGAENTEAFF
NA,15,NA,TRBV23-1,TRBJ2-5,TGCGCCAGCATGCAGGGTACCCACCTCCCAGAGACCCAGTACTTC,CASMQGTHLPETQYF
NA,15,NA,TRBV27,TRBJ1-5,TGTGCCAGCAGTGGGAGCGGGACGGGCAATCAGCCCCAGCATTTT,CASSGSGTGNQPQHF
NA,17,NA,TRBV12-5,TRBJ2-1,TGTGCTAGTGGTCCTTCCTTAGGAACTTACTCCTACAATGAGCAGATCTTC,CASGPSLGTYSYNEQIF
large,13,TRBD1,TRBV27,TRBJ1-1,TGTGCCAGCAGCCCGACCCGACAGGGTGAAGCTTTCTTT,CASSPTRQGEAFF
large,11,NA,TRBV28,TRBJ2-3,TGTGCCAGCAGTATCACAGATACGCAGTATTTT,CASSITDTQYF
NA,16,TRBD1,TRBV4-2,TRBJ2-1,TGTGCCAGCAGCCACCCCGGACAGGGAAAAGGGGGTGAGCAGTTCTTC,CASSHPGQGKGGEQFF
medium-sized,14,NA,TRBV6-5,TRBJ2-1,TGTGCCAGCAGTCGAAAGACTAGAGTGAATGAGCAGTTCTTC,CASSRKTRVNEQFF
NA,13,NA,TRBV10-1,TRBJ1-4,TGCGCCAGCAGTGCTCGAGGGGATGAAAAACTGTTTTTT,CASSARGDEKLFF
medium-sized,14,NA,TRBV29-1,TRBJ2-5,TGCAGCGTTGAAGATACTTGGCCCCGGGAGACCCAGTACTTC,CSVEDTWPRETQYF
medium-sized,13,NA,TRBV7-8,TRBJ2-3,TGTGCCAGCAATAGGGGGGAGACAGATACGCAGTATTTT,CASNRGETDTQYF
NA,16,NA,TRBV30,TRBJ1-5,TGTGCCTGGAGTCGGACCGACCCTTTTCTTAATCAGCCCCAGCATTTT,CAWSRTDPFLNQPQHF
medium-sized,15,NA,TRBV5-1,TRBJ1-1,TGCGCCAGCAGCCTCACCCAGGGTAGCGACACTGAAGCTTTCTTT,CASSLTQGSDTEAFF
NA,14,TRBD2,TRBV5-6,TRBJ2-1,TGTGCCAGCAGTCTAGGACTAGCTGACAATGAGCAGTTCTTC,CASSLGLADNEQFF
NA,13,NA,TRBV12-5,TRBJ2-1,TGTGCTAGTGGTTTGGAGTTTTACAATGAGCAGTTCTTC,CASGLEFYNEQFF